The 14 T cell receptor beta chains presented below share a single source sample, sequenced in a study of cytomegalovirus exposure and HLA in healthy donors. 60 Vbeta and 13 Jbeta primers were used in PCR. TCRdb's table, derived via immunoSEQ multiplex PCR, lists solely in-frame clones and lacks some. The sample has 150,000 to 200,000 clones, 76% seen once. The sequencing input was PBMCs. The origin of the receptors is a man younger than 35 in good health and CMV-seronegative.

This clone was picked up a small number of times. This rearrangement joins TRBV6-1 to TRBJ1-1, with D possibly matching TRBD1 (5 bases). This CDR3 comprises 12 residues. The V end was cut by 6 bases, the J end by 8 bases, with 13 bases between. Germline V gene data show CDR1 as MNHNS and CDR2 as SASEGT. The CDR3 region is CASRESNREAFF. In DNA, the CDR3 is TGTGCCAGCAGGGAATCGAACAGGGAAGCTTTCTTT.

This chain uses TRBV28 with TRBJ1-5; 8 bases agree with TRBD1. V shed 6 bases and J 4 bases; nucleotides not matched to a gene: 11. This CDR3 comprises 16 residues. Germline V gives CDR1 MDHEN, CDR2 SYDVKM. CDR3 coding DNA: TGTGCCAGCAGATTTCCCGGGACAGGTAAAAATCAGCCCCAGCATTTT. It specifies CASRFPGTGKNQPQHF.

The DNA for the CDR3 is TGTGCCAGCAGTGAACGGACGTCTAGTAGGGGGGAGCAGTACTTC. Translating gives CASSERTSSRGEQYF. The V gene is TRBV2, the J gene TRBJ2-7; D perhaps matches TRBD1 (6 bases). This CDR3 spans 15 amino acids. CDR1 and CDR2 (germline): SNHLY, FYNNEI. V lost 2 bases to trimming and J lost 7 bases, with 18 bases between them.

This clone was counted a single time. One junction end does not reproduce the germline sequence, and a read error may be involved. This chain connects TRBV7-9 to TRBJ1-1; no reliable D call. The CDR3 runs to 15 residues. CDR1 and CDR2 (germline): SEHNR, FQNEAQ (reference sequence). The CDR3 sequence: CSSSVPVPEVTEAFF. Here the CDR3 DNA reads TGTTCCAGCAGCGTCCCCGTTCCTGAGGTCACTGAAGCTTTCTTT.

The gene calls are TRBV30 and TRBJ1-6; D is possibly TRBD1 (5 bases). Looked up from germline, CDR1 is GTSNPN and CDR2 is SVGIG (reference sequence). V lost 4 bases and J 9 bases, leaving 13 bases between the germline ends. The CDR3 is 13 amino acids. The CDR3 region is CAWTPGGGSPLHF. CDR3 DNA sequence: TGTGCCTGGACCCCCGGGGGGGGTTCACCCCTCCACTTT.

This chain connects TRBV10-3 to TRBJ2-7; 12 positions agree with TRBD2. J gave up 3 bases and V 6 bases, and 3 bases lay outside the gene matches. The CDR3 sequence is 14 residues long. Germline lookup yields CDR1 ENHRY and CDR2 SYGVKD. CDR3: CAIRPTSGSYEQYF. CDR3 sequence (DNA): TGTGCCATCAGACCGACTAGCGGGAGCTACGAGCAGTACTTC.

This clone was seen a handful of times. As DNA, the CDR3 is TGTGCCAGCAGCTCCCCGCCTAGCGGGGGATCCCAAGAGACCCAGTACTTC. The encoded protein is CASSSPPSGGSQETQYF. The chain couples TRBV7-9 to TRBJ2-5; 10 positions agree with TRBD2. The V and J ends lost 4 bases and 1 base, in that order; junction bases with no gene match: 9. Germline V gene data show CDR1 as SEHNR and CDR2 as FQNEAQ (reference sequence). This CDR3 is built from 17 residues.

The chain joins TRBV14 to TRBJ2-1, with TRBD2 as a possible D gene (6 bases). This CDR3 contains 15 residues. Between the trimmed V and J ends, which lost 1 base and 3 bases, there was a span of 10 bases. The V gene's germline CDR1 is SGHDN and CDR2 FVKESK. CDR3 coding DNA: TGTGCCAGCAGCCAAGGATGGGGGGTCTACAATGAGCAGTTCTTC. Protein: CASSQGWGVYNEQFF.

V gene TRBV5-1 combines with J gene TRBJ2-7; a weak D match, TRBD2 (5 bases). V gave up 5 bases and J gave up 4 bases, with 19 bases separating them. This CDR3 region has 15 residues. Germline CDR1 reads SGHRS; CDR2 reads YFSETQ. The CDR3 loop is CASRPGPDSLYEQYF. In DNA form, the CDR3 reads TGCGCCAGCAGGCCTGGTCCGGACTCCCTGTACGAGCAGTACTTC.

The chain is built from TRBV5-1 and TRBJ1-2, with a weak D call TRBD1 (6 bases). Deletions cut 5 bases from V and 8 bases from J, with 16 bases between. The CDR3 runs to 13 residues. The germline CDR1 and CDR2 sequences are SGHRS and YFSETQ. The CDR3 spells CASRTGGAGGYTF. CDR3 bases: TGCGCCAGCAGGACCGGGGGGGCCGGCGGCTACACCTTC. Looking up the rest from reference TRBV5-1 and TRBJ1-2 gives the full variable domain: KAGVTQTPRYLIKTRGQQVTLSCSPISGHRSVSWYQQTPGQGLQFLFEYFSETQRNKGNFPGRFSGRQFSNSRSEMNVSTLELGDSALYLCASRTGGAGGYTFGSGTRLTVV.

This chain connects TRBV6-1 to TRBJ2-5, with 9 bases matching TRBD1. The J call may be wrong; the DNA end is better matched by TRBJ2-7. The germline gives CDR1 MNHNS, CDR2 SASEGT. The CDR3 contains 13 residues. CDR3 in DNA: TGTGCCAGCATTCGGGACAGGGTTAACGAGCAGTACTTC. Its translation: CASIRDRVNEQYF.

The chain uses TRBV9 and TRBJ2-5, with 7 bases fitting TRBD2. Germline V gene lookup returns CDR1 SGDLS and CDR2 YYNGEE. Losses at the gene ends were 3 bases for V and 5 bases for J; bases not matched to a gene: 10. This CDR3 has 15 amino acids. The chain's CDR3 is CASSAAGVGGETQYF. CDR3 in DNA: TGTGCCAGCAGCGCCGCGGGGGTCGGTGGGGAGACCCAGTACTTC. The variable domain in full, with the rest retrieved from reference TRBV9 and TRBJ2-5, is DSGVTQTPKHLITATGQRVTLRCSPRSGDLSVYWYQQSLDQGLQFLIQYYNGEERAKGNILERFSAQQFPDLHSELNLSSLELGDSALYFCASSAAGVGGETQYFGPGTRLLVL.

The CDR3: CASSPTGGRETQYF. The CDR3 nucleotides are TGTGCCAGCAGCCCGACAGGGGGTAGGGAGACCCAGTACTTC. The chain joins TRBV7-3 to TRBJ2-5, with 9 positions matching TRBD1. Trimming at V came to 5 bases and at J to 5 bases, leaving 6 bases not matched to a gene. The CDR3 runs 14 residues. CDR1 is SGHTA, CDR2 FQGTGA, per germline.

This clone appeared a few times. The chain has TRBV5-1 and TRBJ1-5; 8 bases fit TRBD1. Germline V gene sequence: CDR1 SGHRS, CDR2 YFSETQ. Trimming at V came to 4 bases and at J to 5 bases, leaving 2 bases not matched to a gene. The CDR3 totals 13 residues. This CDR3 reads CASSVTGDQPQHF. The CDR3 DNA reads TGCGCCAGCAGCGTGACAGGGGATCAGCCCCAGCATTTT.